This T cell receptor (beta chain) was observed in a study of cytomegalovirus exposure and HLA in healthy donors. The protocol was immunoSEQ multiplex PCR, while the TCRdb copy is restricted to in-frame clones and leaves out a portion. Altogether around 160,000 clones are present, more than 70% being singletons, with the ten largest covering 2.5% to 3.5%. The sequenced material came from PBMCs. The clonotype originates from a man younger than 35 in good health and CMV-seronegative.

The DNA for the CDR3 is TGTGCCAGCAGCTTAGGAGCGGGTTTTAAAACCTATGGCTACACCTTC. This translates into CASSLGAGFKTYGYTF. The rearrangement links TRBV7-2 to TRBJ1-2; D unresolved. The CDR3 extends over 16 amino acids. CDR1 is SGHTA and CDR2 is FQGNSA in the germline V gene. Trimming removed 1 base at V and 4 bases at J, with 16 bases between.